Included here is one T cell receptor beta chain sequence, with context. The trim removed 2 bases at V and 6 bases at J, leaving 8 bases unmatched. CDR1 is MDHEN, CDR2 SYDVKM, per germline. The CDR3 has 16 amino acids. Generated by immunoSEQ multiplex PCR, the TCRdb table keeps only in-frame clones and is missing some. The sample shows fewer than 1.4 million clones, 70% to 80% of them seen only once. This sample was taken from a study of shared clonotypes between healthy human individuals. The sequencing sample was made of memory CD4+ T cells from PBMCs. Subset specified: CD45RA-negative fraction. The chain joins TRBV28 to TRBJ2-2; 8 nucleotides match TRBD1. The receptor's source is a man aged 18 to 30 in good health. Some clones in this sample may be carry-over from other donors' samples. This CDR3 reads CASSLQGALKAGELFF. The CDR3 nucleotides are TGTGCCAGCAGTTTACAGGGGGCACTTAAGGCCGGGGAGCTGTTTTTT.